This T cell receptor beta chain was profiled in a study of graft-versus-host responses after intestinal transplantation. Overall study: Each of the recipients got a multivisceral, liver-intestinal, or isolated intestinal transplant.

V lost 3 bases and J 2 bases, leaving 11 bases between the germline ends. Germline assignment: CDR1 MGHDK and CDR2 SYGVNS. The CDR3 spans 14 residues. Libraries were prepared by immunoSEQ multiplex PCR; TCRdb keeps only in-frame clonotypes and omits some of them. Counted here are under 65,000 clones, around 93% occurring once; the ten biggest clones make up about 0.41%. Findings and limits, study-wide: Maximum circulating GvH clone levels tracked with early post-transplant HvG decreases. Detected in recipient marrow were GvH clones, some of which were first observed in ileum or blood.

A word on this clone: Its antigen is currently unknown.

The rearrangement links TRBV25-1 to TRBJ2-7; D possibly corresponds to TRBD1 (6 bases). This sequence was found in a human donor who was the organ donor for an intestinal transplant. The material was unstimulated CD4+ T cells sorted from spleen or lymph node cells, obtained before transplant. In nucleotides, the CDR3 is TGTGCCAGCAGTGAGGGGCACAGGGCCTACGAGCAGTACTTC. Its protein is CASSEGHRAYEQYF.